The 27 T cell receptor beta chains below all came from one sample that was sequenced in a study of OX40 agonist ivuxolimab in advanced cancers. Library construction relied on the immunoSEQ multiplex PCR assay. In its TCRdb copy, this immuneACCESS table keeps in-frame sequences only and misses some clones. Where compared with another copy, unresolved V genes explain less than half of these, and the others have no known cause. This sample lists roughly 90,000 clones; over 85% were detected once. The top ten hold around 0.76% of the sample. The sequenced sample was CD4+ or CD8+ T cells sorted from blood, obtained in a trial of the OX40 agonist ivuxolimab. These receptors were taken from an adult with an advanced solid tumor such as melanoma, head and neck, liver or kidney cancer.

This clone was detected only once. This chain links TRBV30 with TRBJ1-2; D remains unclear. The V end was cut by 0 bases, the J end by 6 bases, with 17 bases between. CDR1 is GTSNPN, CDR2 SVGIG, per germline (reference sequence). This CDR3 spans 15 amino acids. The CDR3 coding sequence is TGTGCCTGGAGTGTGACCTGGGCCGCGAGGGATGGCTACACCTTC. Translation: CAWSVTWAARDGYTF. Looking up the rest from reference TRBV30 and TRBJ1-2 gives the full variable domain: SQTIHQWPATLVQPVGSPLSLECTVEGTSNPNLYWYRQAAGRGLQLLFYSVGIGQISSEVPQNLSASRPQDRQFILSSKKLLLSDSGFYLCAWSVTWAARDGYTFGSGTRLTVV.

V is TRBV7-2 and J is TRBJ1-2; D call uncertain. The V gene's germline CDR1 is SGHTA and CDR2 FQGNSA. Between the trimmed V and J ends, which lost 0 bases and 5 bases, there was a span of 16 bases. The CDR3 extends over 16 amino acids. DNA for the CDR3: TGTGCCAGCAGCTTAGCGGAGGCGGCTACATCTTATGGCTACACCTTC. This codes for CASSLAEAATSYGYTF.

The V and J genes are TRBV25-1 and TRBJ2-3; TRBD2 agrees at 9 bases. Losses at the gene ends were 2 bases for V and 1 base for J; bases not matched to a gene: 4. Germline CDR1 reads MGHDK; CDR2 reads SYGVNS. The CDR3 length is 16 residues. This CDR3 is CASSEKERGGTDTQYF. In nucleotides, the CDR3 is TGTGCCAGCAGTGAAAAAGAGCGGGGGGGCACAGATACGCAGTATTTT. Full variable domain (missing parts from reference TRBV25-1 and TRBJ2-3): EADIYQTPRYLVIGTGKKITLECSQTMGHDKMYWYQQDPGMELHLIHYSYGVNSTEKGDLSSESTVSRIRTEHFPLTLESARPSHTSQYLCASSEKERGGTDTQYFGPGTRLTVL.

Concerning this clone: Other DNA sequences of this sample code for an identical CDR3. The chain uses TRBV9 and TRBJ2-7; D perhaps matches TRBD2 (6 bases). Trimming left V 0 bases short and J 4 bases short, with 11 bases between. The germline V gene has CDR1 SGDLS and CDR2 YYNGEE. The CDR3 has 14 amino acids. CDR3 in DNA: TGTGCCAGCAGCGTAGGCGTTAGCGGATACGAGCAGTACTTC. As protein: CASSVGVSGYEQYF. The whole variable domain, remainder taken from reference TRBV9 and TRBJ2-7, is DSGVTQTPKHLITATGQRVTLRCSPRSGDLSVYWYQQSLDQGLQFLIQYYNGEERAKGNILERFSAQQFPDLHSELNLSSLELGDSALYFCASSVGVSGYEQYFGPGTRLTVT.

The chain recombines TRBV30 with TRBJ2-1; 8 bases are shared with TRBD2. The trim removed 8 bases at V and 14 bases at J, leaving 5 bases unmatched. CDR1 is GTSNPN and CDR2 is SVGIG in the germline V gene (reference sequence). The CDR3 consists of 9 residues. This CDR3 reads CAVSGGEFF. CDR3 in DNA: TGTGCCGTAAGCGGGGGTGAGTTCTTC. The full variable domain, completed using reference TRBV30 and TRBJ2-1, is SQTIHQWPATLVQPVGSPLSLECTVEGTSNPNLYWYRQAAGRGLQLLFYSVGIGQISSEVPQNLSASRPQDRQFILSSKKLLLSDSGFYLCAVSGGEFFGPGTRLTVL.

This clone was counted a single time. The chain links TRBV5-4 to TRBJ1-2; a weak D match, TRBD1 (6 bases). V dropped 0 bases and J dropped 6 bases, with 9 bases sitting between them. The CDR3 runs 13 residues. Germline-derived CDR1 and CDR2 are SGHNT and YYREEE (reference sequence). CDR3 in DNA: TGTGCCAGCAGCTTGGTAGGACAGAATGGCTACACCTTC. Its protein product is CASSLVGQNGYTF.

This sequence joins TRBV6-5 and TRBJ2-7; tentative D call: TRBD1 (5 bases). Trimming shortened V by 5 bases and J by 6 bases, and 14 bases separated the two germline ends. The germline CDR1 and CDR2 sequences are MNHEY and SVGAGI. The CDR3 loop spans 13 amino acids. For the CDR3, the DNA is TGTGCCAGCAGTACCAGGGTAAGGGGCGAGCAGTACTTC. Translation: CASSTRVRGEQYF.

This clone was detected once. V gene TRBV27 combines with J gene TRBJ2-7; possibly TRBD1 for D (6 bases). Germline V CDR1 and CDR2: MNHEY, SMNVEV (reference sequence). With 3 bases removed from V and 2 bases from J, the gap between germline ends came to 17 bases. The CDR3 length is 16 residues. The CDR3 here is CASSFLRGSGTYEQYF. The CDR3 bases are TGTGCCAGCAGTTTTTTAAGGGGGTCGGGTACCTACGAGCAGTACTTC.

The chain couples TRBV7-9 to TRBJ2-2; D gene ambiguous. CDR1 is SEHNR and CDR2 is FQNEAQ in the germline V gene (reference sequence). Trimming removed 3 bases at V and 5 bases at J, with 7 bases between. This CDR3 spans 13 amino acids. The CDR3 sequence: CASSFYGTGELFF. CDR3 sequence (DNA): TGTGCCAGCAGCTTCTACGGAACCGGGGAGCTGTTTTTT.

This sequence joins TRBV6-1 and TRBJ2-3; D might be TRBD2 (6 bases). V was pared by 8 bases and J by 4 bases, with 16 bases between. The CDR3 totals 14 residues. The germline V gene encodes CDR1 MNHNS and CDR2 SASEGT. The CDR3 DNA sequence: TGTGCCAGCCGACTAGGACTGGAGGCAGATACGCAGTATTTT. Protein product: CASRLGLEADTQYF.

The CDR3, as DNA: TGTGCCATCAGAGCCGGGACAGGGGGAGCCGGGGAGCTGTTTTTT. As protein: CAIRAGTGGAGELFF. The V and J genes are TRBV10-3 and TRBJ2-2; 11 positions match TRBD1. This CDR3 is 15 amino acids long. Germline trimming cut 6 bases from V and 6 bases from J; bases unmatched to any gene: 6. The germline V gene encodes CDR1 ENHRY and CDR2 SYGVKD.

The CDR3 DNA reads as TGTGCCAGCAGGCACAGGGTAGACCTTTCCTACGAGCAGTACTTC. Its translation: CASRHRVDLSYEQYF. The genes are TRBV7-7 and TRBJ2-7, with a weak D call TRBD1 (6 bases). The germline V gene has CDR1 SSHAT and CDR2 FNYEAQ (reference sequence). Trimming shortened V by 6 bases and J by 1 base, and 16 bases separated the two germline ends. CDR3 size: 15 residues.

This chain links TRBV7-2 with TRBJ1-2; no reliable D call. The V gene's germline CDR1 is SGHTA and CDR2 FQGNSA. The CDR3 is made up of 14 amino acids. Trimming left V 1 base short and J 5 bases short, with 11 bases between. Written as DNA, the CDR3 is TGTGCCAGCAGCTTAGGGGGTGGCATATATGGCTACACCTTC. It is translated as CASSLGGGIYGYTF.

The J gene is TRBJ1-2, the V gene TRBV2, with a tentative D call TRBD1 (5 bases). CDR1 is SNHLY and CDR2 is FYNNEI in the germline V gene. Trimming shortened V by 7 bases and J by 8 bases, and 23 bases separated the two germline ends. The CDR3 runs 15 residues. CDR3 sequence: CASKAGTGLGRGYTF. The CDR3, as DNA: TGTGCCAGCAAGGCAGGGACGGGGTTAGGGAGAGGCTACACCTTC.

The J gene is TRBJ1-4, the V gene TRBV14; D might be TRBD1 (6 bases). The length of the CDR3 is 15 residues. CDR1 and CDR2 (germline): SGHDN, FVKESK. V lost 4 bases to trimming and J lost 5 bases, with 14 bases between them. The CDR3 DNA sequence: TGTGCCAGCAGCCCAAGACAGGCCCAGAATGAAAAACTGTTTTTT. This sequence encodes CASSPRQAQNEKLFF. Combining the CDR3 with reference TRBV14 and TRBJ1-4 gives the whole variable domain EAGVTQFPSHSVIEKGQTVTLRCDPISGHDNLYWYRRVMGKEIKFLLHFVKESKQDESGMPNNRFLAERTGGTYSTLKVQPAELEDSGVYFCASSPRQAQNEKLFFGSGTQLSVL.

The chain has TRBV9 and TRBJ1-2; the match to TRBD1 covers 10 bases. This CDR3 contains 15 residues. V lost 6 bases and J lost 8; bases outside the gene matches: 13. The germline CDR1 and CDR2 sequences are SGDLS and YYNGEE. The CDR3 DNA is TGTGCCAGCACCCTTACACCCGGGACAGGGGAGGGCTACACCTTC. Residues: CASTLTPGTGEGYTF.

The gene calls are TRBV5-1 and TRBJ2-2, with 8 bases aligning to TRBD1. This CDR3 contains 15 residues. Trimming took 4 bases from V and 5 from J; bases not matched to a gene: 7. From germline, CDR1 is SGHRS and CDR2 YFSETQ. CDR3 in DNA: TGCGCCAGCAGCAACAGGGGGATGGAGACCGGGGAGCTGTTTTTT. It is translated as CASSNRGMETGELFF.

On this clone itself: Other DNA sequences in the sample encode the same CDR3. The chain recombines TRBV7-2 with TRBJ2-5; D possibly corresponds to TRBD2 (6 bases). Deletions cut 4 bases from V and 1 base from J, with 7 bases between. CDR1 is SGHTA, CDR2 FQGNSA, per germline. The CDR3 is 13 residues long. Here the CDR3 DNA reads TGTGCCAGCAGCTCGCGGGGCCAAGAGACCCAGTACTTC. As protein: CASSSRGQETQYF.

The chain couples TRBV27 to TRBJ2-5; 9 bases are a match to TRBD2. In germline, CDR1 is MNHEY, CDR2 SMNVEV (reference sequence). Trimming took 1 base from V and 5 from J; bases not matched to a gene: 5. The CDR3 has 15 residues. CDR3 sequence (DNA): TGTGCCAGCAGTTTATGGCTAGCGGGGTCGGAGACCCAGTACTTC. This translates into CASSLWLAGSETQYF.

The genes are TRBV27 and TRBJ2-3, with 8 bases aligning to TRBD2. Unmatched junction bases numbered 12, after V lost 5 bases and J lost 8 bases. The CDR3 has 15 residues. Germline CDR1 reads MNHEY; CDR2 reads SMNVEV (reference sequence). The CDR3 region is CASSGRGAGELTQYF. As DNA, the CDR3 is TGTGCCAGCAGTGGTCGGGGAGCGGGGGAGCTTACGCAGTATTTT.

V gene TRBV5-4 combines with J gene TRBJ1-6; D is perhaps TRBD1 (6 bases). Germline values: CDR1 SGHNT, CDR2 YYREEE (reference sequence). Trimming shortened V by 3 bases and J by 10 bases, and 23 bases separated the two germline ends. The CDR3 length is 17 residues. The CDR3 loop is CASSSEGLSKGGSPLHF. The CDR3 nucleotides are TGTGCCAGCAGCTCAGAGGGACTTTCGAAGGGGGGATCACCCCTCCACTTT.

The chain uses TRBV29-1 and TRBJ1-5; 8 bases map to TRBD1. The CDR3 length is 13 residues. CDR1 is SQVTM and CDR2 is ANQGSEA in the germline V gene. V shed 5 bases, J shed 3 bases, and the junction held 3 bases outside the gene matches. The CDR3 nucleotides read TGCAGCGTTAACAGGGGGATCAATCAGCCCCAGCATTTT. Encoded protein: CSVNRGINQPQHF.

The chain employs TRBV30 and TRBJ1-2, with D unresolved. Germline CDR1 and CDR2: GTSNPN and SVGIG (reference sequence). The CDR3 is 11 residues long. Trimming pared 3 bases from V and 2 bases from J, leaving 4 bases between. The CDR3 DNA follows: TGTGCCTGGAGCAACAACTATGGCTACACCTTC. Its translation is CAWSNNYGYTF.

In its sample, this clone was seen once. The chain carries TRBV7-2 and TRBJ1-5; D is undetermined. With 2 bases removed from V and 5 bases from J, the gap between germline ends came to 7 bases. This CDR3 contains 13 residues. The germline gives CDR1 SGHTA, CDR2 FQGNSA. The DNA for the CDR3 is TGTGCCAGCAGCTTACAGTACGATCAGCCCCAGCATTTT. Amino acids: CASSLQYDQPQHF.

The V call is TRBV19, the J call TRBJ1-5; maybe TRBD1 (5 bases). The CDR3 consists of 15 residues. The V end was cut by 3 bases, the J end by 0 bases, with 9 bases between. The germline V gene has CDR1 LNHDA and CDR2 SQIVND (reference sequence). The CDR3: CASSMGTASNQPQHF. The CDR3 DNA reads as TGTGCCAGTAGTATGGGGACGGCTAGCAATCAGCCCCAGCATTTT.

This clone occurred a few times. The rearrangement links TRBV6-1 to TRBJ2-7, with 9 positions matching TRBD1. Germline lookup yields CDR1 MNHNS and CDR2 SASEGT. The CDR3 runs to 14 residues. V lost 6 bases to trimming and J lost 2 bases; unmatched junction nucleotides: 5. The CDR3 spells CASRRTGGPYEQYF. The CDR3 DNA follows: TGTGCCAGCAGACGCACAGGGGGCCCCTACGAGCAGTACTTC.

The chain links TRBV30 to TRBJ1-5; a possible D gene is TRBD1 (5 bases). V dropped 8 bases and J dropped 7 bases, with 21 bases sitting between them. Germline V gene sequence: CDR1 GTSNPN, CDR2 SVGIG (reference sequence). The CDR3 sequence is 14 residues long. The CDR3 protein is CAGGGRGAGQPQHF. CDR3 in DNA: TGTGCCGGGGGTGGTCGGGGAGCGGGACAGCCCCAGCATTTT.